This T cell receptor (beta chain) was captured by sequencing in a study of T-cell memory formation after mild COVID-19 (TCRdb year 2021). Broadly, across the study: TCR sequence clusters from the two donors were largely donor specific. Two young, previously healthy adult volunteers, one female and one male, were included in the cohort. In a couple of donors, T-cell clones that expanded and contracted after mild COVID-19 were tracked by sequencing TCRalpha and TCRbeta repertoires over time.

The listed sequencing device is Illumina NovaSeq 6000. TCRalpha and TCRbeta cDNA libraries were constructed by 5'RACE with constant-segment primers, with sample barcodes and unique molecular identifiers being introduced. Trizol reagent was used to extract RNA from every sample. Library amplification was performed in two PCR steps, and a second sample barcode and Illumina TruSeq adapters were introduced in the second step. The libraries were sequenced on an Illumina NovaSeq using 2 x 150 bp paired-end reads. Per the original workflow: Demultiplexing of reads and collapsing into UMI-guided consensus sequences were performed with migec v1.2.7. Using mixcr v2.1.11, UMI consensuses were aligned to TRA and TRB V and J templates and then assembled into clonotypes. Expanded or contracted clonotypes were those called significant by both edgeR and NoisET, with noise models trained on biological replicates. For edgeR calls, the cutoffs were a false discovery rate-adjusted p below 0.01 and a log2 fold-change threshold of 1. As an exploratory analysis of dynamics, PCA with hierarchical clustering was applied to max-normalized trajectories of the 1000 most abundant clonotypes. Each responding clone was given a CD4 or CD8 phenotype based on the CD4+ and CD8+ repertoires, which had been sequenced separately. TCRdb's own reprocessing of the public reads used fastp at Q25 and MiXCR and kept productive beta chains. Identical CDR3 protein sequences are pooled into one entry, listed with their most common genes and DNA. TCRdb's processing, not the study's, gives the V and J calls here. The sample table holds about 390,000 distinct CDR3 sequences, of which more than 15% were seen once. Roughly a fifth of the sample comes from the top ten.

PBMCs were isolated by Ficoll-Paque density gradient centrifugation. Study-wide conclusions, independent of this receptor: Contracting CD4+ clones were found mainly in CM and EM memory subsets, while CD8+ clones were enriched in EMRA. Whether the second-wave clones peaking on day 37 were SARS-CoV-2 specific was not confirmed. Only a couple of mild cases were covered in the study, and larger cohorts including severe cases with pre-infection samples were considered necessary. Clones that contracted from day 15 to 85 showed balanced CD4/CD8 phenotypes, whereas a second wave of clones that expanded from day 15 to 37 leaned towards CD4+. Some responding clones were detected in pre-infection memory, suggesting pre-existing cross-reactive memory T cells joined the SARS-CoV-2 response.

This clonotype was counted at least ten times. What this receptor recognizes is not known. One base away there is no much larger clone; base qualities are not given. Relative to germline, V is 0 bases shorter and J is 6 bases shorter, with 13 bases between their ends. Its CDR3 holds 15 amino acids, cysteine through phenylalanine. Only the CDR3 DNA stays, 45 bases, in frame from base 1. CDR1 SGHRS and CDR2 YFSETQ are derived from the germline V gene. Sequenced: PBMCs or a T cell subset sorted from them (not recorded which). This TCR derives from a man aged 18 to 30 who had mild COVID-19 (a few samples of this study predate the infection). The sample titles of this study are shuffled in the database, so cell type and time point are left out; the donor was told from shared clones. Recombination joined TRBV5-1 with TRBJ2-1; a weak D assignment points to TRBD2 (5 bases agree). The nucleotide sequence reads TGCGCCAGCAGCTTGGCCGTTCTAGCAAGCAATGAGCAGTTCTTC. The encoded protein is CASSLAVLASNEQFF.